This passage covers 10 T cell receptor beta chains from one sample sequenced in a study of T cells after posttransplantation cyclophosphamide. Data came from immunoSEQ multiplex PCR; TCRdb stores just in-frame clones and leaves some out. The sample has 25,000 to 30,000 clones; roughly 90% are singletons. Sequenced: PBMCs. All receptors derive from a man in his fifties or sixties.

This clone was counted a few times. CDR3 sequence: CASSRGNGELFF. Written as DNA, the CDR3 is TGTGCCAGTAGTCGGGGGAACGGGGAGCTGTTTTTT. The V and J genes are TRBV19 and TRBJ2-2; tentatively, D is TRBD2 (6 bases). Germline V gene data show CDR1 as LNHDA and CDR2 as SQIVND (reference sequence). This CDR3 contains 12 residues. The V end lost 5 bases, the J end lost 7 bases, and 8 bases lay between the germline ends. The whole variable domain, remainder taken from reference TRBV19 and TRBJ2-2, is DGGITQSPKYLFRKEGQNVTLSCEQNLNHDAMYWYRQDPGQGLRLIYYSQIVNDFQKGDIAEGYSVSREKKESFPLTVTSAQKNPTAFYLCASSRGNGELFFGEGSRLTVL.

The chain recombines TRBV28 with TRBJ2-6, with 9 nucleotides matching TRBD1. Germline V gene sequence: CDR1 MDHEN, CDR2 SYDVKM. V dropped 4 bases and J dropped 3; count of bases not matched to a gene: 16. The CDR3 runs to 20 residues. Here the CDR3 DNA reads TGTGCCAGCAGTTCCTTCGAACCGGGACAGGGTTACGGTGGGGCCAACGTCCTGACTTTC. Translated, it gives CASSSFEPGQGYGGANVLTF. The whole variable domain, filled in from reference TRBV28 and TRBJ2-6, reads DVKVTQSSRYLVKRTGEKVFLECVQDMDHENMFWYRQDPGLGLRLIYFSYDVKMKEKGDIPEGYSVSREKKERFSLILESASTNQTSMYLCASSSFEPGQGYGGANVLTFGAGSRLTVL.

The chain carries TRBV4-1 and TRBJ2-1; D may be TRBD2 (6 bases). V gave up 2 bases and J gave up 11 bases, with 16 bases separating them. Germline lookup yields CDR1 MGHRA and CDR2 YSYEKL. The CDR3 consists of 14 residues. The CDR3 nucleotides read TGCGCCAGCAGCCAACTCTTCCTAGCGACTAAGCAGTTCTTC. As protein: CASSQLFLATKQFF.

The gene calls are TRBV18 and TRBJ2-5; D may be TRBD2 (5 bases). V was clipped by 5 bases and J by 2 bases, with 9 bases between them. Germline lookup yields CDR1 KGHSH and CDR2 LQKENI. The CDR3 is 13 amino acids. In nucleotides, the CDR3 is TGTGCCAGCTCATTCGGGGAGCAAGAGACCCAGTACTTC. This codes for CASSFGEQETQYF.

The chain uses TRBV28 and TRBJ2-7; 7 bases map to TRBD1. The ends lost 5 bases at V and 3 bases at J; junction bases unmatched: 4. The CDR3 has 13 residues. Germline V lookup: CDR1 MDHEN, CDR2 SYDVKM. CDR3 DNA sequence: TGTGCCAGCAGTCATGGGACAGACTACGAGCAGTACTTC. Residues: CASSHGTDYEQYF.

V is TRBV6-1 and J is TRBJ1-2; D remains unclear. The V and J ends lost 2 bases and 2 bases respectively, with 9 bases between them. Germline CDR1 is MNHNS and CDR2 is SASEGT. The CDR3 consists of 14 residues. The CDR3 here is CASSEMMENYGYTF. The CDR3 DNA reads TGTGCCAGCAGTGAAATGATGGAGAACTATGGCTACACCTTC.

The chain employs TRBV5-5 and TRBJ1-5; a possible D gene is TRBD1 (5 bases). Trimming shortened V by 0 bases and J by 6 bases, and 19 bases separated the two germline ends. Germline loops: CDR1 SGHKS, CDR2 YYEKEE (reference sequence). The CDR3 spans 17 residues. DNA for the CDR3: TGTGCCAGCAGCTTGGGGGGGGACCCTACTTGGGGTCAGCCCCAGCATTTT. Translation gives CASSLGGDPTWGQPQHF. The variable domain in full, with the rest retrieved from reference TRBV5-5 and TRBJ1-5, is DAGVTQSPTHLIKTRGQQVTLRCSPISGHKSVSWYQQVLGQGPQFIFQYYEKEERGRGNFPDRFSARQFPNYSSELNVNALLLGDSALYLCASSLGGDPTWGQPQHFGDGTRLSIL.

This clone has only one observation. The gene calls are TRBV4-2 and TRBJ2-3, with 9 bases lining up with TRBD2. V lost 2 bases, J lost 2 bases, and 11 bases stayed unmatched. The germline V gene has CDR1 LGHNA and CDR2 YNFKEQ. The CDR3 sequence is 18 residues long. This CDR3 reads CASSQLIGLAGITDTQYF. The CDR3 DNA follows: TGTGCCAGCAGCCAACTTATTGGTCTAGCGGGGATCACAGATACGCAGTATTTT.

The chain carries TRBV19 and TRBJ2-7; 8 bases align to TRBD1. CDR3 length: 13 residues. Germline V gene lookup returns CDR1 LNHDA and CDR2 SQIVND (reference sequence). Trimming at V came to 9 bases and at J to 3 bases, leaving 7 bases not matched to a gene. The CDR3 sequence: CASRDRLNYEQYF. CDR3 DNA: TGTGCCAGCCGGGACAGGCTAAACTACGAGCAGTACTTC.

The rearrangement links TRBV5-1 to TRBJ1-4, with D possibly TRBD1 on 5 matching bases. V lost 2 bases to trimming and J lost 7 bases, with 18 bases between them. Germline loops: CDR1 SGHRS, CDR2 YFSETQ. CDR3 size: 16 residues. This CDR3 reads CASSLRTGRRGEKLFF. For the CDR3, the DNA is TGCGCCAGCAGCTTACGGACCGGCAGGAGGGGTGAAAAACTGTTTTTT.